This entry lists 2 T cell receptor beta chains sequenced from one sample in a study of blood T cell repertoires in COVID-19. Clones were read by immunoSEQ multiplex PCR, and TCRdb kept only the in-frame ones, dropping some. The sample yields 150,000 to 200,000 clones, around 82% seen once. Material for sequencing was peripheral blood. These receptors all come from a woman at least 80 years old with acute or convalescent COVID-19.

V usage is TRBV7-9 and J usage is TRBJ1-2; TRBD1 matches at 9 bases. V gave up 5 bases and J gave up 4 bases; unmatched junction bases: 8. Germline lookup yields CDR1 SEHNR and CDR2 FQNEAQ (reference sequence). CDR3 length equals 15 residues. The CDR3: CASSPPSDRGYGYTF. The CDR3 nucleotides read TGTGCCAGCAGCCCTCCCTCGGACAGGGGCTATGGCTACACCTTC.

The genes are TRBV6-1 and TRBJ2-2, with D perhaps matching TRBD1 (6 bases). The CDR3 is 17 residues long. Looked up from germline, CDR1 is MNHNS and CDR2 is SASEGT. The V end lost 2 bases, the J end lost 0 bases, and 13 bases lay between the germline ends. The CDR3 region is CASSEPRDTSNTGELFF. CDR3 bases: TGTGCCAGCAGTGAACCTAGGGACACCTCGAACACCGGGGAGCTGTTTTTT.